Shown below are 20 T cell receptor beta chains from a single sample sequenced in a study of OX40 agonist ivuxolimab in advanced cancers. The method was immunoSEQ multiplex PCR; TCRdb's version includes in-frame clones alone and lacks a portion of them. The table includes about 50,000 clones, 80% detected once. The sequencing used CD4+ or CD8+ T cells sorted from blood, collected in a trial of the OX40 agonist ivuxolimab. Every receptor here comes from an adult with an advanced solid tumor such as melanoma, head and neck, liver or kidney cancer.

The chain links TRBV7-9 to TRBJ2-5, with D uncertain. The CDR3 loop spans 13 amino acids. Germline CDR1 SEHNR, CDR2 FQNEAQ (reference sequence). Trimming removed 4 bases at V and 1 base at J, with 7 bases between. The CDR3 DNA sequence: TGTGCCAGCAGCTGGACGGCCCAAGAGACCCAGTACTTC. It is translated as CASSWTAQETQYF.

The gene calls are TRBV5-1 and TRBJ1-2; D is ambiguous. V dropped 0 bases and J dropped 8 bases, with 17 bases sitting between them. CDR1 and CDR2 from the germline V gene are SGHRS and YFSETQ. The CDR3 totals 15 residues. CDR3 amino acids: CASSLGGSDPRGYTF. The CDR3 nucleotides are TGCGCCAGCAGCTTGGGAGGCAGCGACCCCCGAGGCTACACCTTC.

This sequence joins TRBV29-1 and TRBJ1-1; D remains unclear. The CDR3 contains 12 residues. V was clipped by 4 bases and J by 3 bases, with 9 bases between them. Germline V CDR1 and CDR2: SQVTM, ANQGSEA. The DNA of the CDR3 is TGCAGCGTTGTCCCCAGTTACACTGAAGCTTTCTTT. This codes for CSVVPSYTEAFF.

The V gene is TRBV5-5, the J gene TRBJ2-7; 14 bases agree with TRBD2. V lost 3 bases to trimming and J lost 5 bases; unmatched junction nucleotides: 19. The CDR3 loop spans 20 amino acids. The germline V gene encodes CDR1 SGHKS and CDR2 YYEKEE (reference sequence). CDR3 bases: TGTGCCAGCAGCTCAACCAGGGTAGCCGGGACTAGCGGGAGAGGGCACGAGCAGTACTTC. Translation: CASSSTRVAGTSGRGHEQYF. Variable domain in full (rest from reference TRBV5-5 and TRBJ2-7): DAGVTQSPTHLIKTRGQQVTLRCSPISGHKSVSWYQQVLGQGPQFIFQYYEKEERGRGNFPDRFSARQFPNYSSELNVNALLLGDSALYLCASSSTRVAGTSGRGHEQYFGPGTRLTVT.

The gene calls are TRBV30 and TRBJ2-5; no reliable D call. V was clipped by 2 bases and J by 3 bases, with 7 bases between them. Germline V gene lookup returns CDR1 GTSNPN and CDR2 SVGIG (reference sequence). The CDR3 contains 12 residues. CDR3 amino acids: CAWSWWEETQYF. CDR3 in DNA: TGTGCCTGGAGTTGGTGGGAAGAGACCCAGTACTTC.

The gene calls are TRBV4-1 and TRBJ2-7, with 11 bases that match TRBD2. Germline CDR1 reads MGHRA; CDR2 reads YSYEKL. Trimming took 4 bases from V and 3 from J; bases not matched to a gene: 23. CDR3 length equals 21 residues. The CDR3 sequence is CASSLQGGSGLLAGGGYEQYF. CDR3 nucleotide sequence: TGCGCCAGCAGCCTACAGGGGGGTTCAGGGCTCCTAGCGGGAGGAGGCTACGAGCAGTACTTC.

The chain combines TRBV7-3 with TRBJ2-1; TRBD2 agrees at 11 bases. This CDR3 region has 16 residues. Germline V gives CDR1 SGHTA, CDR2 FQGTGA. The V gene end was trimmed by 2 bases and the J gene end by 9 bases; junction bases not matched to a gene: 9. CDR3 loop: CASSLGLAGGHSEQFF. The CDR3 DNA is TGTGCCAGCAGCTTAGGGCTAGCGGGAGGTCATAGTGAGCAGTTCTTC.

This clone was picked up a small number of times. The chain links TRBV5-1 to TRBJ2-1; 11 positions match TRBD2. Losses at the gene ends were 2 bases for V and 5 bases for J; bases not matched to a gene: 3. The germline V gene encodes CDR1 SGHRS and CDR2 YFSETQ. The CDR3 is made up of 15 amino acids. CDR3 coding DNA: TGCGCCAGCAGCTTCCCTAGCGGGAGGAACAATGAGCAGTTCTTC. Translation: CASSFPSGRNNEQFF.

This chain connects TRBV19 to TRBJ2-5, with 8 bases lining up with TRBD2. Germline CDR1 and CDR2: LNHDA and SQIVND (reference sequence). This CDR3 is built from 20 residues. The junction had 23 bases not matched to a gene; V was cut back by 4 bases and J by 4 bases. This CDR3 reads CASSKEGLIRDGGARETQYF. CDR3 DNA sequence: TGTGCCAGTAGTAAAGAGGGCTTAATTAGGGACGGGGGGGCCCGAGAGACCCAGTACTTC.

By proportion, this clone is medium-sized (0.01 to 0.1%). CDR3 sequence: CSVAASGGAGTQYF. The CDR3, as DNA: TGCAGCGTTGCGGCTAGCGGGGGGGCCGGTACGCAGTATTTT. The chain has TRBV29-1 and TRBJ2-3; TRBD2 agrees at 12 bases. This CDR3 region has 14 residues. Unmatched junction bases numbered 7, after V lost 4 bases and J lost 8 bases. Looked up from germline, CDR1 is SQVTM and CDR2 is ANQGSEA.

The chain employs TRBV2 and TRBJ1-5; 7 nucleotides match TRBD1. Trimming removed 5 bases from V and 3 bases from J; junction bases left unmatched: 10. Looked up from germline, CDR1 is SNHLY and CDR2 is FYNNEI. CDR3 length: 16 amino acids. The CDR3 region is CASSQTPRGVNQPQHF. CDR3 in DNA: TGTGCCAGCAGTCAGACACCCAGGGGGGTCAATCAGCCCCAGCATTTT.

The gene calls are TRBV27 and TRBJ1-4, with 7 bases lining up with TRBD1. The trim removed 5 bases at V and 0 bases at J, leaving 18 bases unmatched. CDR1 and CDR2 from the germline V gene are MNHEY and SMNVEV (reference sequence). The CDR3 spans 20 residues. CDR3 protein: CASSPFRAGQPIATNEKLFF. The CDR3 nucleotides are TGTGCCAGCAGTCCCTTTCGGGCGGGACAGCCCATTGCAACTAATGAAAAACTGTTTTTT.

This clone was picked up one time. The chain links TRBV6-5 to TRBJ2-1; either TRBD1 or TRBD2 may fit D (5 bases each). The V gene lost 6 bases and the J gene lost 4 bases, with 13 bases spanning the gap. This CDR3 region has 14 residues. The germline gives CDR1 MNHEY, CDR2 SVGAGI. The CDR3: CASSPGPRYNEQFF. In DNA, the CDR3 is TGTGCCAGCAGCCCGGGACCCAGGTACAATGAGCAGTTCTTC.

The V call is TRBV6-5, the J call TRBJ2-3; D call uncertain. CDR1 and CDR2 from the germline V gene are MNHEY and SVGAGI. This CDR3 region has 13 residues. The V end lost 6 bases, the J end lost 1 base, and 8 bases lay between the germline ends. DNA of the CDR3: TGTGCCAGCAGGTCTTTAGGCACAGATACGCAGTATTTT. Translated, it gives CASRSLGTDTQYF.

V is TRBV10-3 and J is TRBJ2-2; D is ambiguous. The V end lost 2 bases, the J end lost 7 bases, and 8 bases lay between the germline ends. There are 13 residues in the CDR3. Germline V CDR1 and CDR2: ENHRY, SYGVKD. CDR3 coding DNA: TGTGCCATCAGTGAGACATCCTTCGGGGAGCTGTTTTTT. Its protein is CAISETSFGELFF.

V gene TRBV7-9 combines with J gene TRBJ2-6; D remains ambiguous. The CDR3 is made up of 17 amino acids. Trimming shortened V by 2 bases and J by 0 bases, and 11 bases separated the two germline ends. Per germline, CDR1 SEHNR and CDR2 FQNEAQ (reference sequence). As DNA, the CDR3 is TGTGCCAGCAGCTTACCCAGGTCGGGCTCTGGGGCCAACGTCCTGACTTTC. Protein product: CASSLPRSGSGANVLTF.

The table lists this clone with a few counts. The CDR3 DNA follows: TGTGCCTGGACCTCGGGACTAGCGGGAGGGAATGAGCAGTTCTTC. Residues: CAWTSGLAGGNEQFF. This chain links TRBV30 with TRBJ2-1; 16 bases map to TRBD2. Germline CDR1 and CDR2: GTSNPN and SVGIG (reference sequence). V lost 4 bases to trimming and J lost 7 bases; unmatched junction nucleotides: 4. The CDR3 sequence is 15 residues long.

CDR3: CATGTRPGGQYF. The CDR3 region has the DNA TGTGCCACCGGGACTCGCCCGGGAGGGCAGTACTTC. V usage is TRBV28 and J usage is TRBJ2-7; 7 nucleotides align to TRBD2. V lost 10 bases, J lost 9 bases, and 12 bases stayed unmatched. The germline V gene has CDR1 MDHEN and CDR2 SYDVKM. This CDR3 comprises 12 residues.

This clone has only a few counts. This chain connects TRBV5-4 to TRBJ2-5, with a possible D match to TRBD1 (5 bases). The CDR3 covers 13 residues. Trimming pared 0 bases from V and 7 bases from J, leaving 10 bases between. Per the germline V gene, CDR1 is SGHNT and CDR2 is YYREEE (reference sequence). The CDR3 nucleotides read TGTGCCAGCAGCTTGGACGGTCAGGGGACCCAGTACTTC. Translating gives CASSLDGQGTQYF.

The count of this clone is one. J is TRBJ2-3 and V is TRBV19; 11 nucleotides line up with TRBD2. Losses at the gene ends were 5 bases for V and 1 base for J; bases not matched to a gene: 2. This CDR3 spans 15 amino acids. Germline V gene lookup returns CDR1 LNHDA and CDR2 SQIVND (reference sequence). The CDR3 DNA reads TGTGCCAGTAGTTCGACTAGCGGGGGCACAGATACGCAGTATTTT. It encodes CASSSTSGGTDTQYF.